Each of the 14 T cell receptor beta chains below was sequenced from the same sample in a study of T cells in Graves' hyperthyroidism and ophthalmopathy. From RNA transcripts, TCR beta CDR3 regions were amplified. First-round RT-PCR targeting the TCR CDR3 was performed with the HTBI primer set. Using its own MiXCR run on the multiplex PCR reads, TCRdb lists one record per CDR3 protein. The table shows over 450,000 distinct CDR3 sequences, with roughly an eighth occurring only once. Sample: blood. The receptors here all came from a woman under 30 with Graves' hyperthyroidism.

This clonotype was counted ten times or more. This chain's CDR3 is CASSPGQGVQPQHF. The DNA of the CDR3 is TGTGCCAGCTCACCGGGACAGGGAGTTCAGCCCCAGCATTTT. This chain connects TRBV18 to TRBJ1-5; 9 nucleotides match TRBD1. CDR1 is KGHSH and CDR2 is LQKENI in the germline V gene. The trim removed 3 bases at V and 6 bases at J, leaving 3 bases unmatched. The CDR3 is 14 residues long.

This clonotype was counted at least ten times. The genes are TRBV18 and TRBJ1-5; D not resolved. The CDR3 consists of 14 residues. Per the germline V gene, CDR1 is KGHSH and CDR2 is LQKENI. V lost 0 bases to trimming and J lost 9 bases, with 12 bases between them. The CDR3 protein is CASSPPNTNWPQHF. CDR3 coding DNA: TGTGCCAGCTCACCACCGAACACCAATTGGCCCCAGCATTTT.

Ten or more counts support this clonotype. The genes are TRBV4-1 and TRBJ2-2; unclear D gene. The CDR3 runs 13 residues. Germline V gene lookup returns CDR1 MGHRA and CDR2 YSYEKL. Trimming removed 2 bases at V and 6 bases at J, with 7 bases between. Here the CDR3 DNA reads TGCGCCAGCAGCCAACAGCACGCCGGGGAGCTGTTTTTT. It is translated as CASSQQHAGELFF.

V gene TRBV10-3 combines with J gene TRBJ2-3, with D tentatively TRBD2 (6 bases). The V end lost 8 bases, the J end lost 0 bases, and 15 bases lay between the germline ends. Germline V gene lookup returns CDR1 ENHRY and CDR2 SYGVKD. The CDR3 covers 15 residues. CDR3 in DNA: TGTGCCATCGGCGACCCTAGCGTCAGCACAGATACGCAGTATTTT. Translating it yields CAIGDPSVSTDTQYF.

This clonotype was seen ten or more times. The chain has TRBV5-1 and TRBJ2-3; unclear D gene. This CDR3 has 16 residues. Looked up from germline, CDR1 is SGHRS and CDR2 is YFSETQ. V lost 0 bases to trimming and J lost 0 bases, with 11 bases between them. The CDR3 loop reads CASSLVVGPSTDTQYF. CDR3 nucleotides: TGCGCCAGCAGCTTGGTCGTCGGGCCAAGCACAGATACGCAGTATTTT.

There are many counts of this clonotype. This chain links TRBV20-1 with TRBJ2-2; tentatively, D is TRBD2 (6 bases). In germline, CDR1 is DFQATT, CDR2 SNEGSKA (reference sequence). The CDR3 length is 15 residues. V lost 3 bases to trimming and J lost 4 bases, with 15 bases between them. The chain's CDR3 is CSASQPSRGTGELFF. DNA for the CDR3: TGCAGTGCTAGCCAACCCTCGCGGGGCACCGGGGAGCTGTTTTTT.

This clonotype appeared many times. The CDR3 sequence: CASAWGFDQPQHF. CDR3 in DNA: TGTGCCAGCGCTTGGGGGTTTGATCAGCCCCAGCATTTT. V gene TRBV6-1 combines with J gene TRBJ1-5, with a possible D match to TRBD1 (5 bases). V was shortened by 8 bases and J by 5 bases, with 13 bases between the two germline ends. Germline V gene lookup returns CDR1 MNHNS and CDR2 SASEGT. CDR3 size: 13 residues.

This clonotype appeared many times. The chain couples TRBV10-3 to TRBJ2-3; D is unresolved. The ends were cut back, 3 bases at V and 3 bases at J, with 13 bases in the middle. The CDR3 totals 15 residues. Germline V gives CDR1 ENHRY, CDR2 SYGVKD. The CDR3 is CAISELGLGTDTQYF. CDR3 nucleotides: TGTGCCATCAGTGAATTAGGGCTAGGGACAGATACGCAGTATTTT.

This clonotype has ten or more counts. The chain links TRBV12-3 or TRBV12-4 to TRBJ1-2; D is ambiguous. CDR3 length equals 14 residues. Trimming shortened V by 0 bases and J by 3 bases, and 8 bases separated the two germline ends. CDR3 in DNA: TGTGCCAGCAGTTTAGCCGGCTCCTACTATGGCTACACCTTC. Encoded protein: CASSLAGSYYGYTF.

The CDR3 reads CASSFAYRQGITDTQYF. CDR3 in DNA: TGTGCCAGCAGCTTCGCCTACCGACAGGGGATAACAGATACGCAGTATTTT. The chain is built from TRBV11-2 and TRBJ2-3, with 8 bases aligning to TRBD1. Losses at the gene ends were 3 bases for V and 3 bases for J; bases not matched to a gene: 11. Germline V gene data show CDR1 as SGHAT and CDR2 as FQNNGV. The length of the CDR3 is 17 residues.

V is TRBV20-1 and J is TRBJ1-2, with D unclear. With 0 bases removed from V and 6 bases from J, the gap between germline ends came to 11 bases. CDR1 DFQATT and CDR2 SNEGSKA come from the germline V gene (reference sequence). The CDR3 covers 13 residues. CDR3 sequence reads: CSAREEISDGYTF. DNA of the CDR3: TGCAGTGCTAGAGAGGAGATATCCGATGGCTACACCTTC.

Only one count was recorded for this clonotype. The chain couples TRBV18 to TRBJ2-7; 7 bases match TRBD1. Germline lookup yields CDR1 KGHSH and CDR2 LQKENI. The length of the CDR3 is 15 residues. Trimming at V came to 1 base and at J to 2 bases, leaving 5 bases not matched to a gene. As DNA, the CDR3 is TGTGCCAGCTCACCACAGCCCGGACAGGCCTACGAGCAGTACTTC. This encodes CASSPQPGQAYEQYF.

The table lists this clonotype with many counts. The chain employs TRBV6-2 or TRBV6-3 and TRBJ2-1; either TRBD1 or TRBD2 may supply D (5 bases each). CDR1 MNHEY and CDR2 SVGEGT come from the germline V gene. The CDR3 has 12 residues. V lost 4 bases and J 8 bases, leaving 9 bases between the germline ends. CDR3 DNA sequence: TGTGCCAGCAGTTCCCGGGGCGATGAGCAGTTCTTC. Protein: CASSSRGDEQFF.

This clonotype came up many times. This chain connects TRBV29-1 to TRBJ2-2, with 7 nucleotides matching TRBD2. Germline lookup yields CDR1 SQVTM and CDR2 ANQGSEA. This CDR3 has 13 residues. V gave up 6 bases and J gave up 8 bases; unmatched junction bases: 9. The CDR3 DNA follows: TGCAGCGTCGAACCCCCGGGGGGAGGGGAGCTGTTTTTT. This gives the protein CSVEPPGGGELFF.